This TCR beta chain stems from a study of blood T cell repertoires in COVID-19. Study-wide background: The origin of the acute and convalescent COVID-19 samples was the United States, Italy and Spain. From T cells, B-cell-depleted T cells, or PBMCs came the material, which was cDNA or gDNA.

The CDR3 is 13 amino acids. Germline-derived CDR1 and CDR2 are SQVTM and ANQGSEA. Losses at the gene ends were 5 bases for V and 7 bases for J; bases not matched to a gene: 8. Per the original methods: Amplification of reference gene primers was used by the study to estimate nucleated cell counts. Sequencing used immunoSEQ multiplex PCR; TCRdb keeps in-frame clones, though not all of them. The DNA gave D and trimming, while V, J and clone size come from that table. The data show over 120,000 clones, roughly 84% seen once. Sequenced sample: peripheral blood. This receptor was identified in a woman aged 55-75 years with acute or convalescent COVID-19. The chain employs TRBV29-1 and TRBJ1-2; 9 nucleotides line up with TRBD1. In nucleotides, the CDR3 is TGCAGCGTTACGGGACAGGGTCAGGGTGGCTACACCTTC. It yields the protein CSVTGQGQGGYTF.